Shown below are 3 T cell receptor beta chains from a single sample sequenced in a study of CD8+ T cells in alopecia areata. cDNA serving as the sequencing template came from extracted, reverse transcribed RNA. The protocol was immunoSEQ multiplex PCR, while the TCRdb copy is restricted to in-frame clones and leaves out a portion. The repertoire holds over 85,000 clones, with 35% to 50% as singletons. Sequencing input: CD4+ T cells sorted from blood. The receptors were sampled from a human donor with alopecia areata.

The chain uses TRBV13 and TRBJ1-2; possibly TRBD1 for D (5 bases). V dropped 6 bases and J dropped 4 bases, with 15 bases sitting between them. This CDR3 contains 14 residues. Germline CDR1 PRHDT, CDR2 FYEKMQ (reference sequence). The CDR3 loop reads CASSEARQGYGYTF. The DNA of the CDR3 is TGTGCCAGCAGTGAAGCGCGGCAGGGCTATGGCTACACCTTC.

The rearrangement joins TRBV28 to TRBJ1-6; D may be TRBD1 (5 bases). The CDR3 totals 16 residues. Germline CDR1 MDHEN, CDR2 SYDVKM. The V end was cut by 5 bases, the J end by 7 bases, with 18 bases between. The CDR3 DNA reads TGTGCCAGCAGTCAAGCTCAGGGTGTCTGGAATTCACCCCTCCACTTT. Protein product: CASSQAQGVWNSPLHF.

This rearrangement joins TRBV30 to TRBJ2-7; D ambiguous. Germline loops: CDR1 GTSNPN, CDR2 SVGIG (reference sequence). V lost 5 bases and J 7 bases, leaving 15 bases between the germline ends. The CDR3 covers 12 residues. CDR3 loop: CAWLRQPGEQYF. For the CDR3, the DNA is TGTGCCTGGTTGAGACAACCGGGTGAGCAGTACTTC. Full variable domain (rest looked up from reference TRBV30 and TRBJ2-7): SQTIHQWPATLVQPVGSPLSLECTVEGTSNPNLYWYRQAAGRGLQLLFYSVGIGQISSEVPQNLSASRPQDRQFILSSKKLLLSDSGFYLCAWLRQPGEQYFGPGTRLTVT.